Below are 27 T cell receptor beta chains sequenced from a single sample in a study of T cell responses to AZD1222 COVID-19 vaccine. The table came from immunoSEQ multiplex PCR; TCRdb's copy has only in-frame clones and leaves some out. Found here are more than 95,000 clones, approximately 90% of them singletons; the top ten hold 11%. Sequenced here: peripheral blood, sampled on day 0 of MenACWY control vaccination. The receptors were gathered from an adult in good health.

The chain recombines TRBV7-8 with TRBJ1-2; TRBD1 agrees at 7 bases. V shed 6 bases and J 4 bases; nucleotides not matched to a gene: 5. Germline V gives CDR1 SGHVS, CDR2 FQNEAQ. This CDR3 region has 13 residues. CDR3 loop: CASSTGQPYGYTF. DNA of the CDR3: TGTGCCAGCAGTACGGGACAGCCCTATGGCTACACCTTC.

This clone showed up just once. The V gene is TRBV11-3, the J gene TRBJ2-1; TRBD2 might be the D (5 bases). The V gene's germline CDR1 is SGHNT and CDR2 YENEEA. V gave up 5 bases and J gave up 8 bases, with 22 bases separating them. The CDR3 extends over 16 amino acids. The chain's CDR3 is CASSLPRGSVLDEQFF. In DNA form, the CDR3 reads TGTGCCAGCAGCCTACCCCGGGGTAGCGTCCTGGATGAGCAGTTCTTC. The full variable domain, in which reference TRBV11-3 and TRBJ2-1 provide the parts outside the CDR3, is EAGVVQSPRYKIIEKKQPVAFWCNPISGHNTLYWYLQNLGQGPELLIRYENEEAVDDSQLPKDRFSAERLKGVDSTLKIQPAELGDSAVYLCASSLPRGSVLDEQFFGPGTRLTVL.

The count of this clone is one. The chain couples TRBV28 to TRBJ1-1; no clear D gene. Germline V lookup: CDR1 MDHEN, CDR2 SYDVKM. V was cut by 4 bases and J by 7 bases, with 7 bases left in between. This CDR3 is 11 amino acids long. CDR3 amino acids: CASSYRGEAFF. The CDR3 DNA reads TGTGCCAGCAGTTACAGAGGTGAAGCTTTCTTT.

CDR3 amino acids: CASSIDRGHSGYTF. The CDR3 DNA follows: TGTGCCAGCAGCATAGACAGGGGGCATAGTGGCTACACCTTC. The chain links TRBV7-2 to TRBJ1-2; 10 bases fit TRBD1. Germline V lookup: CDR1 SGHTA, CDR2 FQGNSA. The CDR3 covers 14 residues. V gave up 5 bases and J gave up 7 bases; unmatched junction bases: 7.

The J gene is TRBJ1-1, the V gene TRBV7-9, with D unresolved. Germline V CDR1 and CDR2: SEHNR, FQNEAQ (reference sequence). The ends were cut back, 0 bases at V and 1 base at J, with 3 bases in the middle. CDR3 length: 13 residues. The CDR3: CASSLARNTEAFF. DNA of the CDR3: TGTGCCAGCAGCTTAGCCAGGAACACTGAAGCTTTCTTT. Filled out from reference TRBV7-9 and TRBJ1-1, the complete variable domain reads DTGVSQNPRHKITKRGQNVTFRCDPISEHNRLYWYRQTLGQGPEFLTYFQNEAQLEKSRLLSDRFSAERPKGSFSTLEIQRTEQGDSAMYLCASSLARNTEAFFGQGTRLTVV.

The rearrangement uses TRBV10-2 and TRBJ1-4; 10 bases align to TRBD1. The CDR3 runs to 13 residues. Germline CDR1 reads WSHSY; CDR2 reads SAAADI. With 6 bases clipped from V and 5 bases from J, the junction kept 0 bases outside the gene matches. The CDR3 here is CASRGQGNEKLFF. The CDR3 DNA sequence: TGCGCCAGCAGGGGACAGGGGAATGAAAAACTGTTTTTT.

The genes are TRBV28 and TRBJ2-6; TRBD2 matches 12 bases. Trimming at V came to 5 bases and at J to 3 bases, leaving 17 bases not matched to a gene. Germline V lookup: CDR1 MDHEN, CDR2 SYDVKM. This CDR3 region has 21 residues. The CDR3 protein is CASSPSLGGASGRGGANVLTF. The CDR3 bases are TGTGCCAGCAGTCCCTCACTGGGAGGGGCTAGCGGGAGGGGTGGGGCCAACGTCCTGACTTTC.

This chain uses TRBV5-4 with TRBJ2-7, with D tentatively TRBD1 (6 bases). The length of the CDR3 is 15 residues. Trimming took 4 bases from V and 3 from J, leaving 17 bases between them. CDR1 is SGHNT, CDR2 YYREEE, per germline (reference sequence). DNA for the CDR3: TGTGCCAGCAGCCCAGGGGTAGAAGCTTACTACGAGCAGTACTTC. It translates to CASSPGVEAYYEQYF.

This clone was recorded a few times. The genes are TRBV2 and TRBJ1-2, with D uncertain. V was clipped by 6 bases and J by 10 bases, with 6 bases between them. Germline V gene sequence: CDR1 SNHLY, CDR2 FYNNEI. The CDR3 loop spans 9 amino acids. This chain's CDR3 is CASRPYYTF. The CDR3, as DNA: TGTGCCAGCAGACCCTACTACACCTTC.

The gene calls are TRBV27 and TRBJ2-7; D is possibly TRBD1 (6 bases). Trimming removed 5 bases from V and 0 bases from J, with 20 bases in between. This CDR3 region has 17 residues. CDR1 is MNHEY and CDR2 is SMNVEV in the germline V gene (reference sequence). Here the CDR3 DNA reads TGTGCCAGCAGTCCGATAGCGCGCGGACAGCCCTCCTACGAGCAGTACTTC. Its protein product is CASSPIARGQPSYEQYF.

The chain links TRBV7-6 to TRBJ1-3; tentative D call: TRBD1 (5 bases). This CDR3 region has 17 residues. Germline CDR1 is SGHVS and CDR2 is FNYEAQ. With 4 bases removed from V and 3 bases from J, the gap between germline ends came to 19 bases. CDR3 residues: CASSSSLTGTGGNTIYF. As DNA, the CDR3 is TGTGCCAGCAGCTCCTCCTTGACCGGGACCGGTGGAAACACCATATATTTT.

This clone has a single count. The rearrangement joins TRBV7-2 to TRBJ2-7; TRBD2 agrees at 7 bases. This CDR3 is 14 amino acids long. J lost 5 bases, V lost 3 bases, and 7 bases had no gene match. Germline V lookup: CDR1 SGHTA, CDR2 FQGNSA. The CDR3 loop is CASSLVGGDHEQYF. DNA of the CDR3: TGTGCCAGCAGCTTGGTGGGGGGGGACCACGAGCAGTACTTC.

The rearrangement uses TRBV7-9 and TRBJ2-2, with D tentatively TRBD1 or TRBD2 (6 bases each). From germline, CDR1 is SEHNR and CDR2 FQNEAQ (reference sequence). CDR3 length: 17 residues. The V end lost 6 bases, the J end lost 0 bases, and 17 bases lay between the germline ends. The CDR3 loop reads CASSPRKGGPNTGELFF. The CDR3 nucleotides are TGTGCCAGCAGTCCCCGAAAGGGGGGCCCGAACACCGGGGAGCTGTTTTTT.

The chain employs TRBV29-1 and TRBJ2-5, with D tentatively TRBD2 (6 bases). The CDR3 has 14 residues. CDR1 is SQVTM, CDR2 ANQGSEA, per germline. The V and J ends lost 4 bases and 0 bases respectively, with 12 bases between them. CDR3 nucleotide sequence: TGCAGCGTTGCGGGACTGAACCACCAAGAGACCCAGTACTTC. Translation: CSVAGLNHQETQYF. Combining the CDR3 with reference TRBV29-1 and TRBJ2-5 gives the whole variable domain SAVISQKPSRDICQRGTSLTIQCQVDSQVTMMFWYRQQPGQSLTLIATANQGSEATYESGFVIDKFPISRPNLTFSTLTVSNMSPEDSSIYLCSVAGLNHQETQYFGPGTRLLVL.

The sample holds one count of this clone. This chain uses TRBV28 with TRBJ2-3, with D possibly TRBD1 on 7 matching bases. From germline, CDR1 is MDHEN and CDR2 SYDVKM. This CDR3 has 14 amino acids. Between the trimmed V and J ends, which lost 5 bases and 3 bases, there was a span of 12 bases. CDR3 DNA sequence: TGTGCCAGCAGTGGAGGGGGCATTACAGATACGCAGTATTTT. Protein: CASSGGGITDTQYF.

The chain employs TRBV28 and TRBJ2-5; D ambiguous. The CDR3 spans 16 residues. The V end was cut by 5 bases, the J end by 5 bases, with 21 bases between. Germline-derived CDR1 and CDR2 are MDHEN and SYDVKM. The CDR3 region has the DNA TGTGCCAGCAGTCCACTCGTCCGGCTTCAAGGGGAGACCCAGTACTTC. It encodes CASSPLVRLQGETQYF.

The CDR3 region has the DNA TGTGCCAGTAGCTGGACAGGGGGTTTGAACAATGAGCAGTTCTTC. Translated: CASSWTGGLNNEQFF. V gene TRBV19 combines with J gene TRBJ2-1; 10 bases map to TRBD1. V shed 6 bases and J 5 bases; nucleotides not matched to a gene: 7. This CDR3 contains 15 residues. Germline V gives CDR1 LNHDA, CDR2 SQIVND (reference sequence).

The chain has TRBV9 and TRBJ2-2, with D tentatively TRBD2 (5 bases). Germline loops: CDR1 SGDLS, CDR2 YYNGEE. The CDR3 length is 15 residues. Trimming pared 0 bases from V and 4 bases from J, leaving 10 bases between. The CDR3 DNA sequence: TGTGCCAGCAGCGTAGCGCTAGCTGCCACCGGGGAGCTGTTTTTT. It translates to CASSVALAATGELFF.

The V and J genes are TRBV7-9 and TRBJ2-2; maybe TRBD2 (6 bases). Trimming stripped 7 bases from V and 1 base from J, with 19 bases between. CDR1 and CDR2 (germline): SEHNR, FQNEAQ (reference sequence). This CDR3 is built from 17 residues. CDR3 in DNA: TGTGCCAGCAACCCTGTTTGGGTAGCGGAGAACACCGGGGAGCTGTTTTTT. As protein: CASNPVWVAENTGELFF.

The V call is TRBV6-2 or TRBV6-3, the J call TRBJ1-5; no firm D call. The CDR3 is 15 amino acids. The V end lost 5 bases, the J end lost 2 bases, and 13 bases lay between the germline ends. The germline gives CDR1 MNHEY, CDR2 SVGEGT. This CDR3 is CASSPPDLGNQPQHF. In DNA form, the CDR3 reads TGTGCCAGCAGTCCCCCAGATTTGGGCAATCAGCCCCAGCATTTT.

The chain joins TRBV18 to TRBJ2-2; 8 bases align to TRBD2. The CDR3 loop spans 14 amino acids. The V gene end was trimmed by 3 bases and the J gene end by 4 bases; junction bases not matched to a gene: 1. Germline-derived CDR1 and CDR2 are KGHSH and LQKENI. The CDR3 nucleotides read TGTGCCAGCTCACCGAGCGGGAGCACCGGGGAGCTGTTTTTT. As protein: CASSPSGSTGELFF. The full variable domain, with the rest looked up from reference TRBV18 and TRBJ2-2, is NAGVMQNPRHLVRRRGQEARLRCSPMKGHSHVYWYRQLPEEGLKFMVYLQKENIIDESGMPKERFSAEFPKEGPSILRIQQVVRGDSAAYFCASSPSGSTGELFFGEGSRLTVL.

The chain links TRBV9 to TRBJ2-2; no firm D call. CDR3 length: 14 residues. Germline CDR1 SGDLS, CDR2 YYNGEE. Trimming shortened V by 0 bases and J by 8 bases, and 11 bases separated the two germline ends. The CDR3 DNA reads as TGTGCCAGCAGCGTAGATGTCATGCGGGGGGAGCTGTTTTTT. Translating it yields CASSVDVMRGELFF.

V gene TRBV19 combines with J gene TRBJ2-2, with 7 bases identical to TRBD1. The CDR3 spans 16 residues. V shed 5 bases, J shed 6 bases, and the junction held 12 bases outside the gene matches. CDR1 and CDR2 (germline): LNHDA, SQIVND (reference sequence). The DNA of the CDR3 is TGTGCCAGTAGTCCAAACAGGGGAAGGTTTGCCGGGGAGCTGTTTTTT. Amino acids: CASSPNRGRFAGELFF.

V usage is TRBV25-1 and J usage is TRBJ1-1; no clear D gene. There are 11 residues in the CDR3. CDR1 and CDR2 (germline): MGHDK, SYGVNS. V was cut by 3 bases and J by 5 bases, with 4 bases left in between. CDR3 amino acids: CASSDPTEAFF. CDR3 nucleotide sequence: TGTGCCAGCAGTGACCCAACTGAAGCTTTCTTT.

The chain employs TRBV9 and TRBJ1-3; the D is unclear. Between the trimmed V and J ends, which lost 3 bases and 0 bases, there was a span of 13 bases. Germline V gives CDR1 SGDLS, CDR2 YYNGEE. There are 16 residues in the CDR3. DNA of the CDR3: TGTGCCAGCAGCGCAGGCGGACTTCGCTCTGGAAACACCATATATTTT. Translation gives CASSAGGLRSGNTIYF.

There are a few counts of this clone. The CDR3 protein is CASSLGQGPYEQYF. In nucleotides, the CDR3 is TGTGCCAGCAGCCTGGGACAGGGGCCCTACGAGCAGTACTTC. The genes are TRBV5-8 and TRBJ2-7; 10 bases line up with TRBD1. Unmatched junction bases numbered 3, after V lost 4 bases and J lost 2 bases. The CDR3 covers 14 residues. Germline V CDR1 and CDR2: SGHTS, YDEGEE. The whole variable domain, filled in from reference TRBV5-8 and TRBJ2-7, reads EAGVTQSPTHLIKTRGQQATLRCSPISGHTSVYWYQQALGLGLQFLLWYDEGEERNRGNFPPRFSGRQFPNYSSELNVNALELEDSALYLCASSLGQGPYEQYFGPGTRLTVT.

J is TRBJ2-5 and V is TRBV27; a possible D gene is TRBD2 (6 bases). Germline-derived CDR1 and CDR2 are MNHEY and SMNVEV (reference sequence). The germline V and J ends were trimmed by 6 bases and 0 bases, with 11 bases remaining between them. The length of the CDR3 is 14 residues. CDR3 bases: TGTGCCAGCAGGAGCCGGGGGTACCAAGAGACCCAGTACTTC. Amino acids: CASRSRGYQETQYF.